These T cell receptor beta chains were read from a single sample in a study of cytomegalovirus exposure and HLA in healthy donors. Clones were read by immunoSEQ multiplex PCR, and TCRdb kept only the in-frame ones, dropping some. The sample lists 90,000 to 130,000 clones; more than 65% were seen once. Input material: PBMCs. Every receptor here comes from a man aged 30 to 39 in good health and CMV-seropositive. CDR3s include the opening cysteine and the closing phenylalanine or tryptophan. Each record gives: V gene, D gene, clone size, J gene, CDR3 DNA, CDR3 protein. The D gene is left open where the match is weak. Clone size is stated in some rows and not others, as once, few, many or a class when expanded.

TRBV9	.	.	TRBJ2-7	TGTGCCAGCAGCGTAGGTGCGGGGGCCTCCTACGAGCAGTACTTC	CASSVGAGASYEQYF
TRBV19	TRBD1	.	TRBJ1-4	TGTGCCAGTAGTCCCCTCCGAGCGCAGGGGGTAACTAATGAAAAACTGTTTTTT	CASSPLRAQGVTNEKLFF
TRBV23-1	.	once	TRBJ1-1	TGCGCGGGAGGGAACACTGAAGCTTTCTTT	CAGGNTEAFF
TRBV6-1	TRBD1	few	TRBJ2-2	TGTGCCAGCAGTCAAGACAGGGTTAGCGCCGGGGAGCTGTTTTTT	CASSQDRVSAGELFF
TRBV2	TRBD2	.	TRBJ2-1	TGTGCCAGCAGGCGGACTAGCGGGGGGGATACCTACAATGAGCAGTTCTTC	CASRRTSGGDTYNEQFF
TRBV6-4	.	.	TRBJ2-2	TGTGCCAGCAGTGACTCGCAGGACACCGGGGAGCTGTTTTTT	CASSDSQDTGELFF
TRBV30	.	.	TRBJ1-6	TGTGCCTGGAGTGTACTATTGGGGCAAGGCTCACCCCTCCACTTT	CAWSVLLGQGSPLHF
TRBV6-6	.	.	TRBJ2-2	TGTGCCAGCAGTTATAGGGGCACCGGGGAGCTGTTTTTT	CASSYRGTGELFF
TRBV18	.	once	TRBJ2-5	TGTGCCAGCTCACCAACACTAGTCTGGGAGACCCAGTACTTC	CASSPTLVWETQYF
TRBV7-9	.	.	TRBJ2-2	TGTGCCAGCAGCGTCGTCCCCGGGGAGCTGTTTTTT	CASSVVPGELFF